Presented here are 11 T cell receptor beta chains from one specimen sequenced in a study of cytomegalovirus exposure and HLA in healthy donors. In the PCR, 60 Vbeta and 13 Jbeta primers were used. Sequenced by immunoSEQ multiplex PCR; TCRdb stores in-frame clones only, minus some. This table has over 150,000 clones, around 80% appearing once. The material sequenced was PBMCs. The receptors come from a man between 25 and 39 years old in good health and CMV-seronegative.

About this clone itself: Other DNA sequences of this sample code for an identical CDR3. The gene calls are TRBV27 and TRBJ1-4; tentative D call: TRBD1 (5 bases). Germline assignment: CDR1 MNHEY and CDR2 SMNVEV (reference sequence). The V gene lost 3 bases and the J gene lost 3 bases, with 17 bases spanning the gap. The CDR3 length is 17 residues. CDR3 amino acids: CASSFGTGGLANEKLFF. The DNA for the CDR3 is TGTGCCAGCAGTTTCGGGACGGGGGGACTAGCTAATGAAAAACTGTTTTTT.

The chain joins TRBV29-1 to TRBJ1-1; D not resolved. Germline V gives CDR1 SQVTM, CDR2 ANQGSEA. The CDR3 spans 12 residues. Trimming took 4 bases from V and 8 from J, leaving 14 bases between them. The CDR3 loop is CSVVIRVGEAFF. The CDR3 DNA follows: TGCAGCGTTGTAATACGGGTAGGAGAAGCTTTCTTT.

The gene calls are TRBV30 and TRBJ1-6; D gene unclear. Trimming stripped 5 bases from V and 9 bases from J, with 14 bases between. The germline V gene encodes CDR1 GTSNPN and CDR2 SVGIG (reference sequence). CDR3 length: 13 amino acids. The CDR3 region is CAWQVDNSSPLHF. The CDR3 bases are TGTGCCTGGCAAGTCGATAATAGTTCACCCCTCCACTTT.

The chain carries TRBV7-9 and TRBJ1-2; 7 nucleotides line up with TRBD1. CDR3 size: 12 residues. Germline V lookup: CDR1 SEHNR, CDR2 FQNEAQ (reference sequence). The CDR3 coding sequence is TGTTCCACCGGAACAGGGGACTATGGCTACACCTTC. As protein: CSTGTGDYGYTF. The full variable domain, completed using reference TRBV7-9 and TRBJ1-2, is DTGVSQNPRHKITKRGQNVTFRCDPISEHNRLYWYRQTLGQGPEFLTYFQNEAQLEKSRLLSDRFSAERPKGSFSTLEIQRTEQGDSAMYLCSTGTGDYGYTFGSGTRLTVV.

This clone was seen only a few times. CDR3 region: CSVDGSGVPPGEQFF. DNA of the CDR3: TGCAGCGTTGATGGTAGCGGGGTCCCTCCTGGTGAGCAGTTCTTC. This chain joins TRBV29-1 and TRBJ2-1; 8 bases fit TRBD2. The V gene's germline CDR1 is SQVTM and CDR2 ANQGSEA. The length of the CDR3 is 15 residues. V lost 3 bases and J lost 9; bases outside the gene matches: 13.

The genes are TRBV15 and TRBJ2-3, with 12 bases that match TRBD2. Germline-derived CDR1 and CDR2 are LNHNV and YYDKDF (reference sequence). V shed 2 bases, J shed 0 bases, and the junction held 9 bases outside the gene matches. The CDR3 extends over 19 amino acids. CDR3 in amino acids: CATSRTLAGGRQSTDTQYF. In nucleotides, the CDR3 is TGTGCCACCAGCAGAACACTAGCGGGAGGACGACAGAGCACAGATACGCAGTATTTT. Looking up the rest from reference TRBV15 and TRBJ2-3 gives the full variable domain: DAMVIQNPRYQVTQFGKPVTLSCSQTLNHNVMYWYQQKSSQAPKLLFHYYDKDFNNEADTPDNFQSRRPNTSFCFLDIRSPGLGDTAMYLCATSRTLAGGRQSTDTQYFGPGTRLTVL.

The genes are TRBV11-2 and TRBJ2-4; D may be TRBD2 (6 bases). The germline V gene encodes CDR1 SGHAT and CDR2 FQNNGV. The CDR3 loop spans 12 amino acids. Deletions cut 5 bases from V and 7 bases from J, with 9 bases between. CDR3 sequence (DNA): TGTGCCAGCAGCCCCGGGACTAACATTCAGTACTTC. It translates to CASSPGTNIQYF.

The rearrangement links TRBV10-1 to TRBJ2-1, with D perhaps matching TRBD2 (6 bases). CDR3 size: 12 residues. Trimming cost V 7 bases and J 10 bases, with 14 bases left between them. In germline, CDR1 is WNHNN, CDR2 SYGVQD (reference sequence). In nucleotides, the CDR3 is TGCGCCAGCAAGGGAGGATCGGAAGAGCAGTTCTTC. Its translation: CASKGGSEEQFF.

V gene TRBV11-2 combines with J gene TRBJ2-7, with 8 bases fitting TRBD2. This CDR3 is 15 amino acids long. V was pared by 5 bases and J by 3 bases, with 9 bases of the junction left unmatched. CDR1 and CDR2 from the germline V gene are SGHAT and FQNNGV. The chain's CDR3 is CASSVYTSGGYEQYF. The CDR3 coding sequence is TGTGCCAGCAGCGTCTATACTAGCGGTGGCTACGAGCAGTACTTC.

V and J are TRBV13 and TRBJ1-4, with D perhaps matching TRBD1 (6 bases). The CDR3 runs 14 residues. Trimming pared 5 bases from V and 5 bases from J, leaving 12 bases between. Germline-derived CDR1 and CDR2 are PRHDT and FYEKMQ (reference sequence). CDR3 loop: CASSKQGKNEKLFF. The CDR3 DNA is TGTGCCAGCAGCAAGCAGGGGAAGAATGAAAAACTGTTTTTT.

On this clone itself: The same CDR3 arises from other DNA sequences in this sample as well. The chain carries TRBV28 and TRBJ2-7; a possible D gene is TRBD2 (5 bases). Trimming left V 6 bases short and J 7 bases short, with 16 bases between. The CDR3 is made up of 13 amino acids. Germline CDR1 MDHEN, CDR2 SYDVKM. Here the CDR3 reads CASSLTGEREQYF. CDR3 nucleotide sequence: TGTGCCAGCAGCCTAACCGGGGAGAGGGAGCAGTACTTC.